A selection of T cell receptor beta chains follows, all from one sample in a study of cytotoxic CD8 clonotypes in ibrutinib-treated CLL. Assay used: immunoSEQ multiplex PCR; TCRdb lists only in-frame clones, some missing. The data show 150,000 to 200,000 clones, with about 88% seen just once and approximately 2.9% held by the top ten. Sequencing was performed on PBMCs, taken at disease progression, from a patient treated with ibrutinib. All receptors come from a human donor with chronic lymphocytic leukemia. Both conserved end residues are part of each CDR3. Each record gives: clone size, J gene, V gene, D gene, CDR3 protein, CDR3 DNA. The D gene is left open where the match is weak. Size is omitted from some rows. Given values are once, few, many or a class for expanded clones.

. TRBJ2-5 TRBV11-3 TRBD1 CASSSNRGLGTQYF TGTGCCAGCAGCTCGAACAGGGGTTTGGGGACCCAGTACTTC
. TRBJ2-7 TRBV2 . CASRDDAYEQYF TGTGCCAGCAGGGACGATGCCTACGAGCAGTACTTC
few TRBJ1-2 TRBV6-5 . CASSYSIAGKAGYTF TGTGCCAGCAGTTACTCGATCGCAGGGAAGGCTGGCTACACCTTC
. TRBJ2-3 TRBV5-1 . CASSAASTDTQYF TGCGCCAGCAGCGCCGCTAGCACAGATACGCAGTATTTT
. TRBJ1-1 TRBV6-6 . CACWGRTEAFF TGTGCCTGCTGGGGACGAACGGAAGCTTTCTTT
. TRBJ1-4 TRBV4-3 TRBD1 CASSQGYLQGATLKLFF TGCGCCAGCAGCCAAGGGTACTTACAGGGGGCAACTCTTAAACTGTTTTTT
. TRBJ2-1 TRBV7-6 TRBD2 CASSFYKLAGLNEQFF TGTGCCAGCAGCTTTTACAAACTAGCGGGACTAAATGAGCAGTTCTTC
few TRBJ1-1 TRBV7-6 . CASRGARTEAFF TGTGCCAGCAGAGGGGCGAGGACTGAAGCTTTCTTT
. TRBJ2-7 TRBV5-8 . CASSLGVSAAYEQYF TGTGCCAGCAGCTTGGGGGTTAGCGCCGCCTACGAGCAGTACTTC
. TRBJ2-7 TRBV11-3 TRBD2 CASSKGRLAGTYEQYF TGTGCCAGCAGCAAAGGGCGGCTAGCGGGAACCTACGAGCAGTACTTC
. TRBJ2-7 TRBV7-9 . CASRGGYEQYF TGTGCCAGCAGGGGTGGATACGAGCAGTACTTC
. TRBJ2-7 TRBV28 TRBD2 CATSSGIYEQYF TGTGCCACCAGTAGCGGGATTTACGAGCAGTACTTC
. TRBJ1-2 TRBV7-2 TRBD1 CASSSAGTGRGNGYTF TGTGCCAGCAGCTCCGCCGGGACAGGGCGAGGCAATGGCTACACCTTC
. TRBJ2-7 TRBV2 TRBD2 CATAGVFYEQYF TGTGCCACCGCGGGGGTTTTCTACGAGCAGTACTTC
. TRBJ1-4 TRBV19 TRBD1 CASRPGTGSSTNEKLFF TGTGCCAGTAGACCCGGGACAGGATCCTCAACTAATGAAAAACTGTTTTTT
. TRBJ1-5 TRBV2 . CASSASPTSSSQPQHF TGTGCCAGCAGCGCATCCCCGACAAGCTCTTCCCAGCCCCAGCATTTT
few TRBJ1-1 TRBV29-1 . CSVEHSRLEAFF TGCAGCGTTGAGCACAGCCGCCTGGAAGCTTTCTTT
. TRBJ2-1 TRBV7-8 . CASSFPRDLPGDEQFF TGTGCCAGCAGCTTCCCCCGGGACCTCCCGGGGGATGAGCAGTTCTTC
once TRBJ1-1 TRBV5-1 . CASSLVGVNTEAFF TGCGCCAGCAGCTTGGTGGGGGTAAACACTGAAGCTTTCTTT
. TRBJ1-2 TRBV10-1 . CASSPTGAYGYTF TGCGCCAGCAGTCCGACAGGCGCCTATGGCTACACCTTC
. TRBJ2-1 TRBV15 . CATSRARDPDDEQFF TGTGCCACCAGCAGAGCAAGAGACCCCGACGATGAGCAGTTCTTC
. TRBJ2-7 TRBV4-1 . CASSQVGIPYEQYF TGCGCCAGCAGCCAAGTGGGCATACCCTACGAGCAGTACTTC
. TRBJ2-5 TRBV29-1 . CSVDGRGETQYF TGCAGCGTTGACGGCAGGGGCGAGACCCAGTACTTC
few TRBJ2-7 TRBV5-4 . CASSLIGGEQYF TGTGCCAGCAGCTTGATCGGGGGCGAGCAGTACTTC